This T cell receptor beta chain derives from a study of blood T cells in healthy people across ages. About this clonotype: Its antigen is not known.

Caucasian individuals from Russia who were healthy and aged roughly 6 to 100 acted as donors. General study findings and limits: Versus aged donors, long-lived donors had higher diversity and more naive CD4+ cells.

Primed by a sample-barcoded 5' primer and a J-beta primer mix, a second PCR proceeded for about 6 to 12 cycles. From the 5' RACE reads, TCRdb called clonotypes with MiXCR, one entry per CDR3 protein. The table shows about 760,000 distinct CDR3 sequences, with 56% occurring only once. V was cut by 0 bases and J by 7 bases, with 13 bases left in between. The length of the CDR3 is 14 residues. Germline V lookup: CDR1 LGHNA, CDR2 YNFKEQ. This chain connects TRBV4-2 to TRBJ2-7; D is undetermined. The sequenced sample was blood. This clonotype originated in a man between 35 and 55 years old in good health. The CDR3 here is CASSQDGTVGEQYF. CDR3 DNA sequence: TGTGCCAGCAGCCAAGATGGAACGGTGGGGGAGCAGTACTTC.